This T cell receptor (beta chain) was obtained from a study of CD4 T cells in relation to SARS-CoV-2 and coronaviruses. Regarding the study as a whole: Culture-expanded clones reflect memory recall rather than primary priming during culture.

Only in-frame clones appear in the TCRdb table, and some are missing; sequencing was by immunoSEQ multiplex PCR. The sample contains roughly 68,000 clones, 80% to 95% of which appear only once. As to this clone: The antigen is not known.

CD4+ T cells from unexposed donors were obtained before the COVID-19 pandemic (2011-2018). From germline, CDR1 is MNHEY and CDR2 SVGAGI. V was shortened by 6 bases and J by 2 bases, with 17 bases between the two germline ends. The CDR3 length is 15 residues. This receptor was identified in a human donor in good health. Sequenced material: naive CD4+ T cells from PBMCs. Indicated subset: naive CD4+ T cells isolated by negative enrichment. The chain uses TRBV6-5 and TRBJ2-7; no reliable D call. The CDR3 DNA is TGTGCCAGCAGGACGGTGTCTTTAAAAGCCTACGAGCAGTACTTC. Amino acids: CASRTVSLKAYEQYF.